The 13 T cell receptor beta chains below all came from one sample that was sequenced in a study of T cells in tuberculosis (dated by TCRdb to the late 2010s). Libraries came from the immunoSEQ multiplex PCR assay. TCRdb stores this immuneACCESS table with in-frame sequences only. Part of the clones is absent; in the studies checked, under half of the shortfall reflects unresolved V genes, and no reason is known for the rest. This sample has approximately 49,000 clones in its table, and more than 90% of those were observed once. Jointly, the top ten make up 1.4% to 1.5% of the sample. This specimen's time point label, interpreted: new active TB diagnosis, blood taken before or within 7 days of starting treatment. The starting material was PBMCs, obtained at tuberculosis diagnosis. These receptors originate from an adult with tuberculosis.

This CDR3 reads CASSSGQGYEQYF. CDR3 coding DNA: TGTGCCAGCAGCTCGGGACAGGGCTACGAGCAGTACTTC. The chain carries TRBV5-4 and TRBJ2-7; TRBD1 matches at 9 bases. The length of the CDR3 is 13 residues. The germline gives CDR1 SGHNT, CDR2 YYREEE (reference sequence). J gave up 3 bases and V 3 bases, and 1 base lay outside the gene matches. Complete variable domain (other parts from reference TRBV5-4 and TRBJ2-7): ETGVTQSPTHLIKTRGQQVTLRCSSQSGHNTVSWYQQALGQGPQFIFQYYREEENGRGNFPPRFSGLQFPNYSSELNVNALELDDSALYLCASSSGQGYEQYFGPGTRLTVT.

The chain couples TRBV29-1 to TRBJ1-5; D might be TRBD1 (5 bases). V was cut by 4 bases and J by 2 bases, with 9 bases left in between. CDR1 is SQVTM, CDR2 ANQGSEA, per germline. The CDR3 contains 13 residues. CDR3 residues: CSVGGARNQPQHF. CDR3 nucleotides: TGCAGCGTTGGCGGGGCGCGCAATCAGCCCCAGCATTTT.

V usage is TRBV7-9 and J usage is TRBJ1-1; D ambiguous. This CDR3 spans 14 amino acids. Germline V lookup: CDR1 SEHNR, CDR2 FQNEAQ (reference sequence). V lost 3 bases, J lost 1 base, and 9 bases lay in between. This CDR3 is CASSLSGPNTEAFF. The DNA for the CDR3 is TGTGCCAGCAGCTTGTCTGGGCCGAACACTGAAGCTTTCTTT.

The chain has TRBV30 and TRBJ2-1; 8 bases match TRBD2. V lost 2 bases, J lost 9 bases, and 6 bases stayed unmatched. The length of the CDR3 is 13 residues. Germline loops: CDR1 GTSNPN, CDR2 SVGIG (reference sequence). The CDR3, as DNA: TGTGCCTGGAGTCGCGCGGGGGGAGGTGAGCAGTTCTTC. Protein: CAWSRAGGGEQFF.

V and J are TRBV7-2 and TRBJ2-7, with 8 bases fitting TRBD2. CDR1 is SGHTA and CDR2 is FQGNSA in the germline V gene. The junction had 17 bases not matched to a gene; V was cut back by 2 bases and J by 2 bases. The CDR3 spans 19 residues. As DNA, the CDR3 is TGTGCCAGCAGCTTAAGGAGGCCAGCGGGAGACGGTCGTACCTACGAGCAGTACTTC. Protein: CASSLRRPAGDGRTYEQYF. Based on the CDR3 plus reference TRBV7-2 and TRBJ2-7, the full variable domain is GAGVSQSPSNKVTEKGKDVELRCDPISGHTALYWYRQSLGQGLEFLIYFQGNSAPDKSGLPSDRFSAERTGGSVSTLTIQRTQQEDSAVYLCASSLRRPAGDGRTYEQYFGPGTRLTVT.

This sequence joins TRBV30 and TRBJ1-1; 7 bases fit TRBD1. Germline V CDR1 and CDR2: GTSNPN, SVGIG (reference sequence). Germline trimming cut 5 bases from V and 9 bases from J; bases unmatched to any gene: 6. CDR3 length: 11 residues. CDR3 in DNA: TGTGCCTGGCTAAGACAGGGCCAAGCTTTCTTT. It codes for CAWLRQGQAFF.

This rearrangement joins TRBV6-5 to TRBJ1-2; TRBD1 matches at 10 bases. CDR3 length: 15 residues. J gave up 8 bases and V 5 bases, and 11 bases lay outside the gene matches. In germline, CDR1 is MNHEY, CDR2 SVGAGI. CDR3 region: CASSPPGQGIRGYTF. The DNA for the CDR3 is TGTGCCAGCAGTCCTCCGGGACAGGGGATTCGGGGCTACACCTTC.

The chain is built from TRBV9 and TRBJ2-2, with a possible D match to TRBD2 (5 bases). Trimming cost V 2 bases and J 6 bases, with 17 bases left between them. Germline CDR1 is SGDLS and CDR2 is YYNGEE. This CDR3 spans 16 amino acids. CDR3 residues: CASSVGWFKGAGELFF. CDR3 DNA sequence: TGTGCCAGCAGCGTCGGTTGGTTTAAGGGAGCCGGGGAGCTGTTTTTT.

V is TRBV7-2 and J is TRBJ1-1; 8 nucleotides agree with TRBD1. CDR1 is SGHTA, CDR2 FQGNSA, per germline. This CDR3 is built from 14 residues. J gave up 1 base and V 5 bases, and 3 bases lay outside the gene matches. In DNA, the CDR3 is TGTGCCAGCAGCCGTGACAGGGGGAACACTGAAGCTTTCTTT. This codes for CASSRDRGNTEAFF. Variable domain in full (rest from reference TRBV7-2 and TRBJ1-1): GAGVSQSPSNKVTEKGKDVELRCDPISGHTALYWYRQSLGQGLEFLIYFQGNSAPDKSGLPSDRFSAERTGGSVSTLTIQRTQQEDSAVYLCASSRDRGNTEAFFGQGTRLTVV.

For the CDR3, the DNA is TGTGCCAGTCGCGCGGCCGAGTCCTATGGCTACACCTTC. Amino acids: CASRAAESYGYTF. The V call is TRBV5-4, the J call TRBJ1-2; D is undetermined. Germline-derived CDR1 and CDR2 are SGHNT and YYREEE (reference sequence). Trimming took 8 bases from V and 4 from J, leaving 15 bases between them. The CDR3 sequence is 13 residues long.

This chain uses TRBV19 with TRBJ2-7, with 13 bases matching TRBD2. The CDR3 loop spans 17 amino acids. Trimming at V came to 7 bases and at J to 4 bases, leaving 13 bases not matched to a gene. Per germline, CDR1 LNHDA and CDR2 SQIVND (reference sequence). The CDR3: CASTHTRWTSGSYEQYF. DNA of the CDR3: TGTGCCAGTACCCATACGAGGTGGACTAGCGGGAGTTACGAGCAGTACTTC.

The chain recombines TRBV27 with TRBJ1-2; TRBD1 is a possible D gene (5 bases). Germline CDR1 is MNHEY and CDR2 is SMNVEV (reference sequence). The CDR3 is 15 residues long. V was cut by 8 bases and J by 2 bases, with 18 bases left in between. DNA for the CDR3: TGTGCCAGCGGCCTAATTTGGGGGGAAAACTATGGCTACACCTTC. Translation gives CASGLIWGENYGYTF.

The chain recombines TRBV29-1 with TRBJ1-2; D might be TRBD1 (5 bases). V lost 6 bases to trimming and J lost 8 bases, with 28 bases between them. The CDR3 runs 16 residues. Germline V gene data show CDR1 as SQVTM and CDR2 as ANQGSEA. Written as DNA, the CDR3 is TGCAGCGTGCGGGGGTCGGTGAAGACGTATGATCAGGGCTACACCTTC. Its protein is CSVRGSVKTYDQGYTF.